This T cell receptor beta chain originates from a study of blood T cell repertoires in COVID-19. Turning to the study itself: Specimens from acute and convalescent COVID-19 originated in the United States, Italy and Spain. T cells, B-cell-depleted T cells, or PBMCs provided the cDNA or gDNA that served as material.

Germline V gives CDR1 SGHNT, CDR2 YYREEE (reference sequence). V was clipped by 1 base and J by 4 bases; unmatched bases: 12. The CDR3 covers 17 residues. In the original processing: How many nucleated cells were present was estimated from reference gene primer amplification. Only in-frame clones appear in the TCRdb table, and some are missing; sequencing was by immunoSEQ multiplex PCR. That table is the source of V, J and clone size, and D and trimming were worked out from the DNA. The data show 100,000 to 150,000 clones, with roughly four fifths seen just once and roughly 5.5% held by the top ten. The V and J genes are TRBV5-4 and TRBJ2-5, with 8 bases identical to TRBD2. The sequencing input was peripheral blood. The source of this sequence is a man in his sixties with acute or convalescent COVID-19. The CDR3 DNA follows: TGTGCCAGCAGCTTGTCTCCTAGCGGGCTTCTAAGAGAGACCCAGTACTTC. It specifies CASSLSPSGLLRETQYF.